A selection of T cell receptor beta chains follows, all from one sample in a study of prognosis after radiotherapy for stage I lung cancer. TCRdb redid the calling of the multiplex PCR reads with MiXCR, one entry per CDR3 protein. The sample lists 15,000 to 20,000 distinct CDR3 sequences; less than 45% were seen once. The sequenced sample was PBMCs, obtained before or after stereotactic body radiation therapy (not recorded which). All receptors come from a donor over 45 with non-small cell lung cancer. Both conserved end residues are part of each CDR3. Each record gives: clone size, D gene, J gene, V gene, CDR3 DNA, CDR3 protein. The D gene is left open where the match is weak. Clone sizes are given selectively: once, few, many, or a class where the clone is expanded.

abundance: NA
d_gene: NA
j_gene: TRBJ2-7
v_gene: TRBV6-1
CDR3nt: TGTGCCAGCAAGGACAACTCCTACGAGCAGTACTTC
CDR3aa: CASKDNSYEQYF

abundance: many
d_gene: NA
j_gene: TRBJ2-3
v_gene: TRBV12-3/TRBV12-4
CDR3nt: TGTGCCAGCAAGGGTGGGGGAGTACTACACGGTACGCAGTATTTT
CDR3aa: CASKGGGVLHGTQYF

abundance: NA
d_gene: TRBD2
j_gene: TRBJ2-3
v_gene: TRBV10-3
CDR3nt: TGTGCCACCGGACTAGCGGGAGAAACAGATACGCAGTATTTT
CDR3aa: CATGLAGETDTQYF

abundance: NA
d_gene: TRBD1
j_gene: TRBJ1-5
v_gene: TRBV6-2/TRBV6-3
CDR3nt: TGTGCCAGCAGTGGGACAGGGTGGAGGGGCAATCAGCCCCAGCATTTT
CDR3aa: CASSGTGWRGNQPQHF

abundance: NA
d_gene: NA
j_gene: TRBJ2-1
v_gene: TRBV20-1
CDR3nt: TGCAGTGCTAGAAGGGGCCCGGATGAGCAGTTCTTC
CDR3aa: CSARRGPDEQFF

abundance: many
d_gene: NA
j_gene: TRBJ1-1
v_gene: TRBV30
CDR3nt: TGTGCCTGGAGTGATTGGGCCTCGTCCGGAGCTTTCTTT
CDR3aa: CAWSDWASSGAFF

abundance: NA
d_gene: NA
j_gene: TRBJ2-1
v_gene: TRBV20-1
CDR3nt: TGCTTGCCGGGAATCGACAATGAGCAGTTCTTC
CDR3aa: CLPGIDNEQFF

abundance: many
d_gene: TRBD1
j_gene: TRBJ1-5
v_gene: TRBV20-1
CDR3nt: TGCAGTGCTACCCGGGACAGCATTCCAAATCAGCCCCAGCATTTT
CDR3aa: CSATRDSIPNQPQHF

abundance: NA
d_gene: NA
j_gene: TRBJ2-6
v_gene: TRBV7-3
CDR3nt: TGTGCCAGCAGCTCCCGATGGGGGTCTGGGGCCAACGTCCTGACTTTC
CDR3aa: CASSSRWGSGANVLTF

abundance: few
d_gene: NA
j_gene: TRBJ2-7
v_gene: TRBV6-2/TRBV6-3
CDR3nt: TGTGCCAGCAGTTACACGGGGGAGGACCCCTCCTACGAGCAGTACTTC
CDR3aa: CASSYTGEDPSYEQYF